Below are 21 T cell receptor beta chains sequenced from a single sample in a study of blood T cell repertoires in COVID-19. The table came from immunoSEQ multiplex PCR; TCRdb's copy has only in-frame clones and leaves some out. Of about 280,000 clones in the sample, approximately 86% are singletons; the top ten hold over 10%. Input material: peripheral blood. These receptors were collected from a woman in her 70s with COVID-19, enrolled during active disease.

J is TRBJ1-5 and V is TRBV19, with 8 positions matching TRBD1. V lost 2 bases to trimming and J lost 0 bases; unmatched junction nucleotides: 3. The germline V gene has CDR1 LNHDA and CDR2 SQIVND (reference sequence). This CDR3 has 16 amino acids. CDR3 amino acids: CASSIIQGASNQPQHF. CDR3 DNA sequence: TGTGCCAGTAGTATAATCCAGGGGGCTAGCAATCAGCCCCAGCATTTT.

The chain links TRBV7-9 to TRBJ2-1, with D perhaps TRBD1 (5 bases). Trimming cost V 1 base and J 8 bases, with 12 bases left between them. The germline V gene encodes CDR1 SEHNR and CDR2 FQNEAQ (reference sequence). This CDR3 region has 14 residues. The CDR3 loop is CASSLGWGRHEQFF. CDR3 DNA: TGTGCCAGCAGCTTAGGCTGGGGCCGACATGAGCAGTTCTTC.

CDR3 DNA sequence: TGTGCCAGCATTCAACAGGGGTTAGGTAATGAAAAACTGTTTTTT. Encoded protein: CASIQQGLGNEKLFF. This chain connects TRBV2 to TRBJ1-4, with TRBD1 matching 7 bases. Germline CDR1 SNHLY, CDR2 FYNNEI. This CDR3 is 15 amino acids long. Losses at the gene ends were 7 bases for V and 4 bases for J; bases not matched to a gene: 9.

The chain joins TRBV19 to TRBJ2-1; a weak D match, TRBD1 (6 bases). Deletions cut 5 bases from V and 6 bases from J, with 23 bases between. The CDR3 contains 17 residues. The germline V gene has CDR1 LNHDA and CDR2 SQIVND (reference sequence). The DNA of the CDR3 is TGTGCCAGTAGTTTAGGGATGTACAGGGCGAGTGGCAATGAGCAGTTCTTC. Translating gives CASSLGMYRASGNEQFF.

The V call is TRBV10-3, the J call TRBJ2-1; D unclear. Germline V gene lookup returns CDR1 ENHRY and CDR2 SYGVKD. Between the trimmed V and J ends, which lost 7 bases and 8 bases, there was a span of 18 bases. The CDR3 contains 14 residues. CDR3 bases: TGTGCCATCACGCTGAATCGTGTACAATATGAGCAGTTCTTC. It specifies CAITLNRVQYEQFF.

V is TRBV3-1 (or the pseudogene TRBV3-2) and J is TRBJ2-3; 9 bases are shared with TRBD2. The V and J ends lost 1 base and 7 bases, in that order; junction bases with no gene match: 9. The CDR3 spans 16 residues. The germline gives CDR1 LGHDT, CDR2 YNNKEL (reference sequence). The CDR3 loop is CASSQVGLAGLNTQYF. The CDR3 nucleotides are TGTGCCAGCAGCCAAGTAGGCCTAGCGGGGCTTAATACGCAGTATTTT.

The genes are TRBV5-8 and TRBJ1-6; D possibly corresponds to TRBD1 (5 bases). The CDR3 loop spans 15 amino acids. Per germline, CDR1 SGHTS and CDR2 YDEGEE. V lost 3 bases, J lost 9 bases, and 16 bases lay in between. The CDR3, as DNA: TGTGCCAGCAGCTGGCAGGGATGGGTAATTTCACCCCTCCACTTT. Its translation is CASSWQGWVISPLHF.

Written as DNA, the CDR3 is TGCGCCAGCAGCCCCCAGGGGGCGGTAGATACGCAGTATTTT. This codes for CASSPQGAVDTQYF. The chain combines TRBV5-1 with TRBJ2-3; TRBD1 agrees at 8 bases. Germline trimming cut 4 bases from V and 5 bases from J; bases unmatched to any gene: 6. Looked up from germline, CDR1 is SGHRS and CDR2 is YFSETQ. This CDR3 is 14 amino acids long.

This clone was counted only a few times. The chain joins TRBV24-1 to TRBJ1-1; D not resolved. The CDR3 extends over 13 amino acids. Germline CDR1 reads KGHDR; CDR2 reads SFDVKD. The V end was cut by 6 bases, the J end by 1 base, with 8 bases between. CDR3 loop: CATSYGGNTEAFF. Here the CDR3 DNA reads TGTGCCACCAGTTATGGAGGGAACACTGAAGCTTTCTTT.

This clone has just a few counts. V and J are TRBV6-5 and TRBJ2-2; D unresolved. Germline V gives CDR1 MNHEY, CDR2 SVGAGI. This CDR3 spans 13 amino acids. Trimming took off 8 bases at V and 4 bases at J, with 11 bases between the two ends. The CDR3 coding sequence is TGTGCCAGCTCCGAGCCCCTCACCGGGGAGCTGTTTTTT. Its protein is CASSEPLTGELFF.

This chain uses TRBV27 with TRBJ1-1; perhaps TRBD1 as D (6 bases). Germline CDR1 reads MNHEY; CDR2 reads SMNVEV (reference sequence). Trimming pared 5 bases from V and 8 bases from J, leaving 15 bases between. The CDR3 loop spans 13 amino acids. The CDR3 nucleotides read TGTGCCAGCAGTCTTGACTATGGACAGGAAGCTTTCTTT. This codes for CASSLDYGQEAFF.

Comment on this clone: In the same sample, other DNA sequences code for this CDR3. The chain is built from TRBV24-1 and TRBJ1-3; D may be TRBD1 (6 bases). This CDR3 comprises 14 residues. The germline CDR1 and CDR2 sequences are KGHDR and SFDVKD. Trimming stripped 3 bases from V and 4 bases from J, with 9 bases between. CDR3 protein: CATSDPGTGNTIYF. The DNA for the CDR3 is TGTGCCACCAGTGATCCTGGGACAGGAAACACCATATATTTT.

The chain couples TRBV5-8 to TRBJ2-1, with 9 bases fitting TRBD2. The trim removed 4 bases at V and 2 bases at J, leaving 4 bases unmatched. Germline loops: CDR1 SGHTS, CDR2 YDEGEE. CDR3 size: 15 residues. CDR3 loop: CASSPAGGPYNEQFF. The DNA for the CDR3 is TGTGCCAGCAGCCCGGCGGGGGGGCCCTACAATGAGCAGTTCTTC.

CDR3 DNA: TGTGCCAGCAGCGACTTGGGGAGGGGTGGGGAAAAACTGTTTTTT. Its translation is CASSDLGRGGEKLFF. The rearrangement joins TRBV7-2 to TRBJ1-4; D is perhaps TRBD1 (5 bases). The germline V gene has CDR1 SGHTA and CDR2 FQGNSA. CDR3 length: 15 amino acids. V was cut by 5 bases and J by 8 bases, with 18 bases left in between.

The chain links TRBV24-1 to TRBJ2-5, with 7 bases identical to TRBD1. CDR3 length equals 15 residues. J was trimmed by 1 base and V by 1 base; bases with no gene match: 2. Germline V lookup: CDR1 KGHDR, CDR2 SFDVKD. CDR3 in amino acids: CATSDFRDSQETQYF. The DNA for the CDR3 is TGTGCCACCAGTGATTTTCGGGACAGCCAAGAGACCCAGTACTTC.

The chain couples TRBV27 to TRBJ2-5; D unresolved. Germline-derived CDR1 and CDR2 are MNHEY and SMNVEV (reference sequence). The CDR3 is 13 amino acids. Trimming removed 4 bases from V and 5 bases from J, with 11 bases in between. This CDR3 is CASSSMGAETQYF. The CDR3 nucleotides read TGTGCCAGCAGTTCAATGGGCGCGGAGACCCAGTACTTC.

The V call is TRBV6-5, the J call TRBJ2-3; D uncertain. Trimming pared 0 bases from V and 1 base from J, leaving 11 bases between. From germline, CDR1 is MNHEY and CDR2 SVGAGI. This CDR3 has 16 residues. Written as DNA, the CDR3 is TGTGCCAGCAGTTACTCGAGAGCAACGGGCACAGATACGCAGTATTTT. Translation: CASSYSRATGTDTQYF.

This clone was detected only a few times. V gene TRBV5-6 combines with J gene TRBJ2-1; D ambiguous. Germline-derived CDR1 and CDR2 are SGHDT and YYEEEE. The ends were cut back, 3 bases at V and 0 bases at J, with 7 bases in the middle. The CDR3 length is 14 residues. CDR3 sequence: CASSSRLSYNEQFF. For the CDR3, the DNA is TGTGCCAGCAGCTCCAGGCTCTCCTACAATGAGCAGTTCTTC.

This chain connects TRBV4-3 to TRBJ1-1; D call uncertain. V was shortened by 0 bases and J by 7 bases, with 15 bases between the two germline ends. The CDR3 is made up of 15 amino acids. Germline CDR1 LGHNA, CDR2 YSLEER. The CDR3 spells CASSQDDRGVGEAFF. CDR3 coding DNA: TGCGCCAGCAGCCAAGATGACCGAGGCGTCGGTGAAGCTTTCTTT.

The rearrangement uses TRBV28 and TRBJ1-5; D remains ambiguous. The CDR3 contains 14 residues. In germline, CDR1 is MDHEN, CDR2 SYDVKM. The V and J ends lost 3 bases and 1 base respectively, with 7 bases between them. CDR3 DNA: TGTGCCAGCAGTTTGACCGGGAGCAATCAGCCCCAGCATTTT. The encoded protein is CASSLTGSNQPQHF.

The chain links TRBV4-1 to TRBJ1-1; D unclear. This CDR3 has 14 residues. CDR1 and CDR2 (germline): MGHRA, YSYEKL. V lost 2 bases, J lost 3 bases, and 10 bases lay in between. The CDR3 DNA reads TGCGCCAGCAGCCAAACCCCCCGGGACACTGAAGCTTTCTTT. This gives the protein CASSQTPRDTEAFF.